This T cell receptor (beta chain) was documented in a study of cytomegalovirus exposure and HLA in healthy donors. Findings and limits, study-wide: Several of the most significant clusters appeared, in a later analysis, to be linked to common viral pathogens. A later analysis reportedly found fewer N-insertions in an Asian-associated ancestry cluster than the approximately 730-donor mean. It was reportedly the case that the classifier diagnosed cytomegalovirus status with high specificity and sensitivity. Some public TCRs appeared in many individuals, while most sequences were rare.

About this clone: Its target is unknown.

60 Vbeta and 13 Jbeta primers were used in PCR. Clones were sequenced by immunoSEQ multiplex PCR, and TCRdb holds only the in-frame ones, with some missing. The top ten hold 5% to 6.5% of the sample, which has approximately 100,000 clones, 60% to 85% seen once. The CDR3 extends over 16 amino acids. CDR1 SGHNT and CDR2 YYREEE come from the germline V gene (reference sequence). Trimming cost V 2 bases and J 0 bases; bases outside gene matches: 5. The chain uses TRBV5-4 and TRBJ2-1, with TRBD2 matching over 7 bases. Sequencing was done on a sample of PBMCs. The clonotype was recovered from a woman younger than 30 in good health and CMV-seropositive. The CDR3 sequence: CASSFGERGSYNEQFF. Written as DNA, the CDR3 is TGTGCCAGCAGCTTTGGGGAGCGGGGCTCCTACAATGAGCAGTTCTTC. The full variable domain, rest sourced from reference TRBV5-4 and TRBJ2-1, is ETGVTQSPTHLIKTRGQQVTLRCSSQSGHNTVSWYQQALGQGPQFIFQYYREEENGRGNFPPRFSGLQFPNYSSELNVNALELDDSALYLCASSFGERGSYNEQFFGPGTRLTVL.